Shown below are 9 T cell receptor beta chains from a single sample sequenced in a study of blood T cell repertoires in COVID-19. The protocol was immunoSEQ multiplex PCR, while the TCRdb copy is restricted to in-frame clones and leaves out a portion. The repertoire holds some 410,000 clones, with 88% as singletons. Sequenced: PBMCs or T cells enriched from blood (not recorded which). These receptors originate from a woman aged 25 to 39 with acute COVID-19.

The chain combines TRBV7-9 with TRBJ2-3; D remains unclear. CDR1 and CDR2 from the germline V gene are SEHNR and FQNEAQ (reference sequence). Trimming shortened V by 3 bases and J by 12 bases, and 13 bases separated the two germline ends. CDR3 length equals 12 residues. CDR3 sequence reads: CASSFNPGSQYF. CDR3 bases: TGTGCCAGCAGCTTCAACCCCGGGTCCCAGTATTTT.

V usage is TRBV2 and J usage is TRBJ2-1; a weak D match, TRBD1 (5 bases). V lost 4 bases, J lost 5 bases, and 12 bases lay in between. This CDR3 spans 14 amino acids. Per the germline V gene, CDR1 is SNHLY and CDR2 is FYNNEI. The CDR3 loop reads CASSAPRVDNEQFF. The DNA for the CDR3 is TGTGCCAGCAGTGCCCCCAGGGTGGACAATGAGCAGTTCTTC.

The CDR3 protein is CASSFLRDSQVYGYTF. The CDR3 DNA reads as TGTGCCAGCAGCTTTCTCCGGGACAGCCAAGTCTATGGCTACACCTTC. This chain joins TRBV5-6 and TRBJ1-2; 7 bases align to TRBD1. Germline V lookup: CDR1 SGHDT, CDR2 YYEEEE. J lost 4 bases, V lost 2 bases, and 11 bases had no gene match. The CDR3 totals 16 residues.

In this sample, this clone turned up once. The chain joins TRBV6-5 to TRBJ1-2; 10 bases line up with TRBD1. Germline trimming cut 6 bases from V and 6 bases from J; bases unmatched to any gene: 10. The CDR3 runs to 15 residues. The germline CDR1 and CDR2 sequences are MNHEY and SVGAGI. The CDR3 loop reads CASSGGRQGAHGYTF. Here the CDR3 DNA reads TGTGCCAGCAGCGGGGGGCGACAGGGGGCACATGGCTACACCTTC.

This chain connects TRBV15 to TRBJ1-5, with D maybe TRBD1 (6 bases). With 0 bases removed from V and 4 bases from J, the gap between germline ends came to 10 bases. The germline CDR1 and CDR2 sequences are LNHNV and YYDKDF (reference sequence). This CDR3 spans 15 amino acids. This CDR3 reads CATSRDLGQNQPQHF. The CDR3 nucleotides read TGTGCCACCAGCAGAGATTTAGGACAGAATCAGCCCCAGCATTTT.

CDR3 in DNA: TGTGCCACCAGTGTAATGGGGCGGGGGGGCCAAAATGAGCAGTTCTTC. It yields the protein CATSVMGRGGQNEQFF. The rearrangement uses TRBV24-1 and TRBJ2-1, with 9 bases aligning to TRBD2. The V segment lost 5 bases and the J segment 7 bases; nucleotides outside the gene matches: 11. Germline CDR1 KGHDR, CDR2 SFDVKD. The CDR3 has 16 amino acids.

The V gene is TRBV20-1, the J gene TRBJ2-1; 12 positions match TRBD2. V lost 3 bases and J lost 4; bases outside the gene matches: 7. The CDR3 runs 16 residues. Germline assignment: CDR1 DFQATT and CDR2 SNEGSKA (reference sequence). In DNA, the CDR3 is TGCAGTGCTAGTGGTTATGGGACTAGCGGGTACAATGAGCAGTTCTTC. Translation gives CSASGYGTSGYNEQFF.

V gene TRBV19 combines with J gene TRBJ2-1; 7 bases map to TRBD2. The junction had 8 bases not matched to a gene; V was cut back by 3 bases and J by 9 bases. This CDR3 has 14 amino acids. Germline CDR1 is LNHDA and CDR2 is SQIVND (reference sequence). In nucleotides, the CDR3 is TGTGCCAGTAGTATCGGGCGGGGGACTGGTGAGCAGTTCTTC. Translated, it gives CASSIGRGTGEQFF.

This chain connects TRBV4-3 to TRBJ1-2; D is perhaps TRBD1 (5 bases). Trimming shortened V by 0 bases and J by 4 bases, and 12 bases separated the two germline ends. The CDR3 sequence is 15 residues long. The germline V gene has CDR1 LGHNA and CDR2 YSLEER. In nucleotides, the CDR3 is TGCGCCAGCAGCCAAGACGGGGGAGTAGGCTATGGCTACACCTTC. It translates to CASSQDGGVGYGYTF.